What follows are 27 T cell receptor beta chains derived from one specimen sequenced in a study of cytomegalovirus exposure and HLA in healthy donors. The PCR was carried out with 60 Vbeta primers and 13 Jbeta primers. The data were produced by immunoSEQ multiplex PCR, yet TCRdb's version contains in-frame clones alone and is incomplete. The sample records 85,000 to 130,000 clones, 65% to 75% being singletons. Sequenced sample: PBMCs. The receptors originated from a female donor in good health and CMV-seronegative.

This rearrangement joins TRBV4-1 to TRBJ1-2; D is possibly TRBD1 (5 bases). Trimming removed 1 base at V and 6 bases at J, with 9 bases between. The CDR3 has 13 amino acids. Per the germline V gene, CDR1 is MGHRA and CDR2 is YSYEKL. The CDR3 coding sequence is TGCGCCAGCAGCCAAGGGGGGGTGGATGGCTACACCTTC. Amino acid sequence: CASSQGGVDGYTF.

This sequence joins TRBV7-9 and TRBJ1-3; perhaps TRBD1 as D (5 bases). V was cut by 4 bases and J by 1 base, with 8 bases left in between. CDR1 and CDR2 from the germline V gene are SEHNR and FQNEAQ (reference sequence). This CDR3 is 14 amino acids long. CDR3: CASSSRDSGNTIYF. Written as DNA, the CDR3 is TGTGCCAGCAGCTCCAGGGATTCTGGAAACACCATATATTTT.

This clone has a single count. The rearrangement joins TRBV6-1 to TRBJ2-5, with 8 bases aligning to TRBD2. Germline values: CDR1 MNHNS, CDR2 SASEGT. The CDR3 has 14 amino acids. The junction had 9 bases not matched to a gene; V was cut back by 7 bases and J by 5 bases. CDR3 coding DNA: TGTGCCAGCAACCCGGCGGGGGGCGGCGAGACCCAGTACTTC. Protein sequence: CASNPAGGGETQYF.

V usage is TRBV7-2 and J usage is TRBJ1-5; unclear D gene. The CDR3 loop spans 13 amino acids. V dropped 2 bases and J dropped 7 bases, with 9 bases sitting between them. CDR1 is SGHTA and CDR2 is FQGNSA in the germline V gene. The chain's CDR3 is CASSLQAGQPQHF. Here the CDR3 DNA reads TGTGCCAGCAGCTTACAGGCCGGCCAGCCCCAGCATTTT.

The chain couples TRBV29-1 to TRBJ2-2, with D maybe TRBD2 (6 bases). The CDR3 sequence is 14 residues long. Germline V CDR1 and CDR2: SQVTM, ANQGSEA. The germline V and J ends were trimmed by 4 bases and 4 bases, with 13 bases remaining between them. CDR3: CSVAFGLSTGELFF. The CDR3 DNA reads TGCAGCGTTGCCTTTGGACTATCCACCGGGGAGCTGTTTTTT.

The chain carries TRBV19 and TRBJ2-7; tentative D call: TRBD1 (6 bases). With 3 bases removed from V and 0 bases from J, the gap between germline ends came to 12 bases. CDR3 length: 15 amino acids. Germline CDR1 is LNHDA and CDR2 is SQIVND (reference sequence). The CDR3 region is CASSIRTASSYEQYF. The DNA of the CDR3 is TGTGCCAGTAGTATCCGGACAGCAAGCTCCTACGAGCAGTACTTC.

This clone has just a few counts. V gene TRBV11-3 combines with J gene TRBJ2-5; D possibly corresponds to TRBD1 (6 bases). CDR3 length: 16 residues. V lost 1 base and J 4 bases, leaving 16 bases between the germline ends. Per germline, CDR1 SGHNT and CDR2 YENEEA. As DNA, the CDR3 is TGTGCCAGCAGCTTAGTGAGGGGACAAGGGTCAGAGACCCAGTACTTC. The encoded protein is CASSLVRGQGSETQYF.

The V gene is TRBV7-2, the J gene TRBJ2-7, with a weak D call TRBD2 (6 bases). The germline V gene encodes CDR1 SGHTA and CDR2 FQGNSA. Trimming shortened V by 5 bases and J by 1 base, and 12 bases separated the two germline ends. The CDR3 has 14 amino acids. This CDR3 reads CASSPGTGSYEQYF. In DNA form, the CDR3 reads TGTGCCAGCAGCCCTGGGACTGGTTCCTACGAGCAGTACTTC.

V is TRBV15 and J is TRBJ2-7; 7 bases are shared with TRBD1. V shed 0 bases, J shed 3 bases, and the junction held 5 bases outside the gene matches. Germline lookup yields CDR1 LNHNV and CDR2 YYDKDF (reference sequence). CDR3 length: 15 amino acids. CDR3 sequence: CATSREGQRGYEQYF. DNA for the CDR3: TGTGCCACCAGCAGAGAGGGACAGAGGGGCTACGAGCAGTACTTC.

This clone was recorded once. This sample also contains other DNA sequences that code for the same CDR3. The chain employs TRBV27 and TRBJ1-1; tentative D call: TRBD1 (5 bases). This CDR3 comprises 15 residues. Trimming removed 6 bases from V and 6 bases from J, with 20 bases in between. Germline V gene sequence: CDR1 MNHEY, CDR2 SMNVEV (reference sequence). The CDR3 DNA sequence: TGTGCCAGCAGAAACGGGCGCCAGGGTCGAGCTGAAGCTTTCTTT. Translation: CASRNGRQGRAEAFF.

There are a few counts of this clone. This chain links TRBV5-1 with TRBJ2-2; 11 nucleotides agree with TRBD1. This CDR3 region has 15 residues. V dropped 4 bases and J dropped 6; count of bases not matched to a gene: 5. From germline, CDR1 is SGHRS and CDR2 YFSETQ. Written as DNA, the CDR3 is TGCGCCAGCAGCCCGGGACAGGGGGAGTCCGGGGAGCTGTTTTTT. Translated: CASSPGQGESGELFF.

The V gene is TRBV5-5, the J gene TRBJ1-1, with D perhaps TRBD1 (5 bases). In germline, CDR1 is SGHKS, CDR2 YYEKEE (reference sequence). Trimming stripped 0 bases from V and 7 bases from J, with 10 bases between. CDR3 length: 13 residues. The CDR3 sequence: CASSLARGGEAFF. CDR3 DNA: TGTGCCAGCAGCTTGGCTAGGGGCGGTGAAGCTTTCTTT.

CDR3: CSSEGQAYNEQFF. DNA of the CDR3: TGCAGCTCAGAGGGACAGGCTTACAATGAGCAGTTCTTC. The rearrangement uses TRBV29-1 and TRBJ2-1; the match to TRBD1 covers 8 bases. The germline CDR1 and CDR2 sequences are SQVTM and ANQGSEA. The CDR3 consists of 13 residues. V lost 8 bases, J lost 4 bases, and 7 bases stayed unmatched.

This chain uses TRBV5-5 with TRBJ1-1; tentatively, D is TRBD1 (5 bases). Germline V gives CDR1 SGHKS, CDR2 YYEKEE (reference sequence). This CDR3 is 14 amino acids long. The V end was cut by 0 bases, the J end by 1 base, with 7 bases between. CDR3 nucleotide sequence: TGTGCCAGCAGCTTGGACGGGGGGAACACTGAAGCTTTCTTT. Its translation is CASSLDGGNTEAFF.

This clone was detected only a few times. V and J are TRBV18 and TRBJ2-3; D unresolved. In germline, CDR1 is KGHSH, CDR2 LQKENI. V lost 2 bases to trimming and J lost 4 bases, with 4 bases between them. The CDR3 runs to 12 residues. The CDR3 DNA sequence: TGTGCCAGCTCACCAAGCGCAGATACGCAGTATTTT. Residues: CASSPSADTQYF.

V and J are TRBV5-1 and TRBJ2-3; 7 bases map to TRBD2. The CDR3 consists of 16 residues. V dropped 1 base and J dropped 6; count of bases not matched to a gene: 11. Germline V lookup: CDR1 SGHRS, CDR2 YFSETQ. The CDR3 DNA sequence: TGCGCCAGCAGCTTGACGGGCGGGAGTGTGCGGGATACGCAGTATTTT. Its translation: CASSLTGGSVRDTQYF.

Only a few counts were recorded for this clone. Here the CDR3 reads CASSTTGTSGSGSYEQYF. CDR3 DNA sequence: TGTGCCAGCAGCACGACCGGGACTAGCGGGAGCGGTTCCTACGAGCAGTACTTC. This chain links TRBV7-9 with TRBJ2-7, with 14 bases lining up with TRBD2. V shed 5 bases, J shed 1 base, and the junction held 10 bases outside the gene matches. The CDR3 is made up of 18 amino acids. Germline CDR1 reads SEHNR; CDR2 reads FQNEAQ (reference sequence).

The chain combines TRBV27 with TRBJ2-3; TRBD1 aligns across 9 bases. Germline CDR1 and CDR2: MNHEY and SMNVEV (reference sequence). The CDR3 is made up of 12 amino acids. V shed 5 bases, J shed 9 bases, and the junction held 3 bases outside the gene matches. This CDR3 is CASSATGGTQYF. The CDR3 DNA reads as TGTGCCAGCAGTGCGACAGGGGGAACGCAGTATTTT.

The V and J genes are TRBV19 and TRBJ2-1; TRBD2 matches at 12 bases. The CDR3 loop spans 14 amino acids. Germline-derived CDR1 and CDR2 are LNHDA and SQIVND (reference sequence). The V gene end was trimmed by 5 bases and the J gene end by 7 bases; junction bases not matched to a gene: 3. For the CDR3, the DNA is TGTGCCAGTAGTGTTCTAGCGGGAGGGAATGAGCAGTTCTTC. This encodes CASSVLAGGNEQFF.

V gene TRBV10-3 combines with J gene TRBJ1-2, with TRBD1 identical over 9 bases. CDR1 and CDR2 (germline): ENHRY, SYGVKD. V lost 8 bases to trimming and J lost 8 bases; unmatched junction nucleotides: 6. The CDR3 length is 12 residues. Written as DNA, the CDR3 is TGTGCCATCCAGGGGGACAGGGACGGCTACACCTTC. This encodes CAIQGDRDGYTF.

This clone was counted only a few times. The chain carries TRBV5-1 and TRBJ2-5, with TRBD2 as a possible D gene (5 bases). Germline loops: CDR1 SGHRS, CDR2 YFSETQ. The V gene lost 4 bases and the J gene lost 4 bases, with 14 bases spanning the gap. The CDR3 extends over 14 amino acids. CDR3 residues: CASSERSGRETQYF. In nucleotides, the CDR3 is TGCGCCAGCAGCGAACGGTCGGGAAGAGAGACCCAGTACTTC.

This sequence joins TRBV28 and TRBJ2-7; 13 bases are a match to TRBD2. V was clipped by 6 bases and J by 2 bases; unmatched bases: 7. In germline, CDR1 is MDHEN, CDR2 SYDVKM. The CDR3 extends over 16 amino acids. The CDR3 region has the DNA TGTGCCAGCAGGGGACTAGCGGGAACAATAACCTACGAGCAGTACTTC. Translated: CASRGLAGTITYEQYF.

The rearrangement links TRBV30 to TRBJ2-7; 14 bases map to TRBD2. This CDR3 region has 15 residues. In germline, CDR1 is GTSNPN, CDR2 SVGIG (reference sequence). Trimming at V came to 5 bases and at J to 4 bases, leaving 7 bases not matched to a gene. CDR3 coding DNA: TGTGCCTGGGGGGGACTAGCGGGAGAAGAGTACGAGCAGTACTTC. It specifies CAWGGLAGEEYEQYF.

The CDR3 sequence is CASSLSSGGGNEQFF. For the CDR3, the DNA is TGTGCCAGCAGCCTCTCTAGCGGTGGGGGGAATGAGCAGTTCTTC. The rearrangement joins TRBV7-3 to TRBJ2-1; the match to TRBD2 covers 7 bases. Trimming removed 5 bases from V and 7 bases from J; junction bases left unmatched: 11. The CDR3 totals 15 residues. In germline, CDR1 is SGHTA, CDR2 FQGTGA.

The chain couples TRBV19 to TRBJ1-1; 10 nucleotides align to TRBD1. Trimming removed 3 bases from V and 7 bases from J; junction bases left unmatched: 2. In germline, CDR1 is LNHDA, CDR2 SQIVND (reference sequence). This CDR3 is built from 13 residues. The CDR3 reads CASSIGQGGEAFF. In DNA form, the CDR3 reads TGTGCCAGTAGTATTGGACAGGGGGGTGAAGCTTTCTTT. Supplemented by reference TRBV19 and TRBJ1-1, the full variable domain reads DGGITQSPKYLFRKEGQNVTLSCEQNLNHDAMYWYRQDPGQGLRLIYYSQIVNDFQKGDIAEGYSVSREKKESFPLTVTSAQKNPTAFYLCASSIGQGGEAFFGQGTRLTVV.

The chain recombines TRBV29-1 with TRBJ2-4, with a tentative D call TRBD2 (5 bases). The CDR3 sequence is 17 residues long. Trimming left V 0 bases short and J 0 bases short, with 15 bases between. The germline CDR1 and CDR2 sequences are SQVTM and ANQGSEA. CDR3 protein: CSVEEKGKRVAKNIQYF. CDR3 in DNA: TGCAGCGTTGAAGAGAAAGGCAAGAGGGTAGCCAAAAACATTCAGTACTTC.

The rearrangement uses TRBV15 and TRBJ2-1; 11 bases fit TRBD2. The germline V gene has CDR1 LNHNV and CDR2 YYDKDF (reference sequence). Trimming cost V 1 base and J 6 bases; bases outside gene matches: 11. The CDR3 is 18 amino acids. In DNA form, the CDR3 reads TGTGCCACCAGCAGAGCACTACTCTCCGGGACTAGCGGCAATGAGCAGTTCTTC. It yields the protein CATSRALLSGTSGNEQFF.